One sample yielded the 15 T cell receptor beta chains listed below, sequenced in a study of post-analysis software for immune sequencing data. Overall study findings and caveats: In patients, five or six TRBV segments were more frequent than in controls, with TRBV5-6, TRBV5-1 and TRBV20-1 among them.

Prepared libraries of TCR beta cDNA carried unique molecular identifiers. One entry per CDR3 protein, called by TCRdb with MiXCR from the PCR reads. The table has around 400,000 distinct CDR3 sequences, approximately 33% seen once. These TCRs' antigens remain unknown. Sequenced: blood. Receptors were obtained from a girl aged 10-17 years with multiple sclerosis.

About this clonotype itself: Germline is not matched at one junction end, which may reflect a read error. V and J are TRBV7-8 and TRBJ2-1, with 8 bases lining up with TRBD1. The CDR3 runs 15 residues. The germline V gene encodes CDR1 SGHVS and CDR2 FQNEAQ. The CDR3 region is CASSSDRASYNERFF. CDR3 DNA: TGTGCCAGCAGCTCGGACAGGGCCTCATACAATGAGCGGTTCTTC.

The rearrangement joins TRBV5-1 to TRBJ1-4, with D maybe TRBD1 (5 bases). From germline, CDR1 is SGHRS and CDR2 YFSETQ. V lost 1 base and J 3 bases, leaving 13 bases between the germline ends. There are 16 residues in the CDR3. CDR3 in DNA: TGCGCCAGCAGCTTGAATAGGGGCCGGCCTAATGAAAAACTGTTTTTT. It yields the protein CASSLNRGRPNEKLFF.

CDR3 sequence: CASSSPEQFF. For the CDR3, the DNA is TGTGCCAGCAGTTCCCCAGAGCAGTTCTTC. The chain has TRBV6-6 and TRBJ2-1; D remains unclear. Trimming pared 4 bases from V and 10 bases from J, leaving 5 bases between. CDR3 size: 10 residues. The germline gives CDR1 MNHNY, CDR2 SVGAGI (reference sequence).

The rearrangement uses TRBV20-1 and TRBJ1-6, with a tentative D call TRBD1 (5 bases). The V end lost 0 bases, the J end lost 6 bases, and 15 bases lay between the germline ends. From germline, CDR1 is DFQATT and CDR2 SNEGSKA (reference sequence). This CDR3 has 16 amino acids. CDR3: CSARDQGAVRNSPLHF. CDR3 DNA: TGCAGTGCTAGAGATCAAGGGGCAGTTCGTAATTCACCCCTCCACTTT.

V is TRBV3-1 and J is TRBJ1-2; D remains unclear. Germline V gene lookup returns CDR1 LGHDT and CDR2 YNNKEL (reference sequence). The CDR3 has 14 residues. Between the trimmed V and J ends, which lost 0 bases and 4 bases, there was a span of 9 bases. CDR3 DNA sequence: TGTGCCAGCAGCCAAGAGGGTCAGCCCTATGGCTACACCTTC. This sequence encodes CASSQEGQPYGYTF.

This chain connects TRBV4-1 to TRBJ2-4; weak D call: TRBD2 (6 bases). The DNA end is more similar to TRBJ2-7, so the J call may be wrong. The CDR3 extends over 14 amino acids. CDR1 is MGHRA and CDR2 is YSYEKL in the germline V gene. In DNA, the CDR3 is TGCGCCAGCGGCCCGGGACTCACAACCTACGAGCAGTACTTC. It translates to CASGPGLTTYEQYF.

The chain is built from TRBV29-1 and TRBJ2-5; a weak D match, TRBD2 (5 bases). Germline values: CDR1 SQVTM, CDR2 ANQGSEA. The V and J ends lost 4 bases and 5 bases respectively, with 8 bases between them. The CDR3 contains 11 residues. The CDR3 protein is CSVARRETQYF. The CDR3 bases are TGCAGCGTTGCCCGGAGGGAGACCCAGTACTTC.

This clonotype was seen more than once but under ten times. The chain recombines TRBV5-1 with TRBJ2-7; TRBD2 matches at 13 bases. The CDR3 length is 15 residues. Germline CDR1 is SGHRS and CDR2 is YFSETQ. The trim removed 4 bases at V and 3 bases at J, leaving 4 bases unmatched. The CDR3 DNA follows: TGCGCCAGCAGCCCAGGACTAGCGGGGGTCTACGAGCAGTACTTC. Amino acid sequence: CASSPGLAGVYEQYF.

This clonotype was seen more than once but under ten times. This chain links TRBV5-1 with TRBJ2-7; D might be TRBD2 (6 bases). The CDR3 runs 14 residues. The germline V and J ends were trimmed by 4 bases and 2 bases, with 13 bases remaining between them. CDR1 is SGHRS and CDR2 is YFSETQ in the germline V gene. CDR3 loop: CASSIDGSAYEQYF. CDR3 sequence (DNA): TGCGCCAGCAGCATTGACGGGAGCGCCTACGAGCAGTACTTC. Full variable domain (remainder filled in from reference TRBV5-1 and TRBJ2-7): KAGVTQTPRYLIKTRGQQVTLSCSPISGHRSVSWYQQTPGQGLQFLFEYFSETQRNKGNFPGRFSGRQFSNSRSEMNVSTLELGDSALYLCASSIDGSAYEQYFGPGTRLTVT.

V and J are TRBV4-1 and TRBJ2-4; D possibly uses TRBD1 or TRBD2 (5 bases each). Matching the DNA end better, TRBJ2-7 makes the J call doubtful. The CDR3 is made up of 13 amino acids. CDR1 and CDR2 (germline): MGHRA, YSYEKL. The CDR3 nucleotides are TGCGCCAGTGGAAGGGGAGTCATCTACGAGCAGTACTTC. This encodes CASGRGVIYEQYF.

J is TRBJ1-6 and V is TRBV6-5; 7 bases fit TRBD1. CDR1 is MNHEY, CDR2 SVGAGI, per germline. With V trimmed by 2 bases and J by 5 bases, 12 bases remained unmatched. The CDR3 is 18 residues long. The CDR3 bases are TGTGCCAGCAGTTACACTATTACAGGGGTCGAGGATAATTCACCCCTCCACTTT. It encodes CASSYTITGVEDNSPLHF.

Only a few counts were recorded for this clonotype. The CDR3 coding sequence is TGTGCCAGCAGTTTGGGACAGGGGGTTACCTACGAGCAGTACTTC. Protein product: CASSLGQGVTYEQYF. This sequence joins TRBV12-3 or TRBV12-4 and TRBJ2-5; 11 nucleotides match TRBD1. The closer fit of TRBJ2-7 to the DNA end suggests the J call may be wrong. The CDR3 is 15 amino acids.

This clonotype was counted a few times. The V and J genes are TRBV27 and TRBJ2-7, with TRBD1 matching 7 bases. The V gene end was trimmed by 3 bases and the J gene end by 2 bases; junction bases not matched to a gene: 4. From germline, CDR1 is MNHEY and CDR2 SMNVEV (reference sequence). This CDR3 has 14 amino acids. CDR3 nucleotide sequence: TGTGCCAGCAGTTTGGCGACAGGGACCTACGAGCAGTACTTC. Translation: CASSLATGTYEQYF.

The CDR3 DNA sequence: TGTGCCAGCAGTTACCCGGGACAGAACAATGAGCAGTTCTTC. This codes for CASSYPGQNNEQFF. The V call is TRBV6-2 or TRBV6-3, the J call TRBJ2-1, with 7 bases identical to TRBD1. With 2 bases clipped from V and 5 bases from J, the junction kept 3 bases outside the gene matches. Looked up from germline, CDR1 is MNHEY and CDR2 is SVGEGT. The CDR3 is made up of 14 amino acids.

The chain carries TRBV20-1 and TRBJ2-1; 8 nucleotides agree with TRBD2. The junction had 8 bases not matched to a gene; V was cut back by 1 base and J by 0 bases. The germline CDR1 and CDR2 sequences are DFQATT and SNEGSKA (reference sequence). The CDR3 consists of 17 residues. The CDR3 protein is CSARASGGTSSYNEQFF. The CDR3 region has the DNA TGCAGTGCTAGAGCAAGCGGGGGTACGAGCTCCTACAATGAGCAGTTCTTC.